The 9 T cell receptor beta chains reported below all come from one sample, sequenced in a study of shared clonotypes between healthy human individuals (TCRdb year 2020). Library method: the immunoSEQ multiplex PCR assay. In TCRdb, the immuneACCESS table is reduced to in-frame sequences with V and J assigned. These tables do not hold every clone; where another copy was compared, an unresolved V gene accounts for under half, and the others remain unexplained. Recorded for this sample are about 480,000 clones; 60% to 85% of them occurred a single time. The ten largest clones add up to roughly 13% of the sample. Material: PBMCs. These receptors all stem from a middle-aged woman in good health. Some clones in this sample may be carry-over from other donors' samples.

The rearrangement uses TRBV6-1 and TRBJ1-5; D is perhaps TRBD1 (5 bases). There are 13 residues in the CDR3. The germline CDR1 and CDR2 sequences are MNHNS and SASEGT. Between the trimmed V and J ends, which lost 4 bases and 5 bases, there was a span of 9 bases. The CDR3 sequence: CASSVQVDQPQHF. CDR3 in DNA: TGTGCCAGCAGTGTACAGGTGGATCAGCCCCAGCATTTT.

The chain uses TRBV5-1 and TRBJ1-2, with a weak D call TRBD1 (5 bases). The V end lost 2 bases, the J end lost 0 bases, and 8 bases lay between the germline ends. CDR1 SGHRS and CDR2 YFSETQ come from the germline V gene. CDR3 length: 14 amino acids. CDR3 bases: TGCGCCAGCAGCTTCGGACAACCTAACTATGGCTACACCTTC. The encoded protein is CASSFGQPNYGYTF.

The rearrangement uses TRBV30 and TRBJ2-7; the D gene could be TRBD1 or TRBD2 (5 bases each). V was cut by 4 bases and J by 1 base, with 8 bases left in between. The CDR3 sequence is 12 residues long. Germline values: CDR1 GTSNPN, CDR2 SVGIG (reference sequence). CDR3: CAWTGGSYEQYF. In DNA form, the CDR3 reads TGTGCCTGGACTGGGGGTTCCTACGAGCAGTACTTC.

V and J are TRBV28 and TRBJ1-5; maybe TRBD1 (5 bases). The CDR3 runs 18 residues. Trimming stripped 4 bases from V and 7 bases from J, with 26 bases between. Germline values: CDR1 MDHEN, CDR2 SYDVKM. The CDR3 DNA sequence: TGTGCCAGCAGTTCGCGACGTCTAATCCGGGAGGGGAGACAGCCCCAGCATTTT. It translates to CASSSRRLIREGRQPQHF.

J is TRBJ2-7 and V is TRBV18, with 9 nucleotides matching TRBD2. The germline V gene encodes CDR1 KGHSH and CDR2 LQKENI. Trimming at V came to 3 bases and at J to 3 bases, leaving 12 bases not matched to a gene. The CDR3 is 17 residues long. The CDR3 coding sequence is TGTGCCAGCTCACCGGGAGCGGGAGGCGTAGTTTACTACGAGCAGTACTTC. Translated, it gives CASSPGAGGVVYYEQYF.

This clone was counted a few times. CDR3 nucleotide sequence: TGCAGCGTTGAGTGGCTCAACTCTGGGGCCAACGTCCTGACTTTC. It yields the protein CSVEWLNSGANVLTF. This chain connects TRBV29-1 to TRBJ2-6; unclear D gene. V dropped 3 bases and J dropped 0 bases, with 9 bases sitting between them. CDR3 length equals 15 residues. Germline CDR1 SQVTM, CDR2 ANQGSEA.

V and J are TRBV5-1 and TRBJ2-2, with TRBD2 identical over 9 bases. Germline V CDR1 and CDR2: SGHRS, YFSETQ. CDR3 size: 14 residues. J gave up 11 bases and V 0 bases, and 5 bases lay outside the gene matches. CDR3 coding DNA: TGCGCCAGCAGCTTGGCCCTAGCGGGACAAGAGCTGTTTTTT. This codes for CASSLALAGQELFF.

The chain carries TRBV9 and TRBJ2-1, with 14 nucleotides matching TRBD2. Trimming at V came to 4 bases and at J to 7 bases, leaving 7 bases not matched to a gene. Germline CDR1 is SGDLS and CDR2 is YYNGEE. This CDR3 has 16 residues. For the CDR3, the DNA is TGTGCCAGCAGCCCTCGACTAGCGGGAGGGCCGAATGAGCAGTTCTTC. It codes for CASSPRLAGGPNEQFF.

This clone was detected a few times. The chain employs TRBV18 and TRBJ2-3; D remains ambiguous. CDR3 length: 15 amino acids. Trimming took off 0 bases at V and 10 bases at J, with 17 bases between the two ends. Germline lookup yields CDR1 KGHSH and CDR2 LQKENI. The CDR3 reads CASSPPAGRRGAQYF. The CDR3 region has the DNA TGTGCCAGCTCACCACCCGCCGGGCGGCGCGGAGCGCAGTATTTT.